The T cell receptor (beta chain) under discussion was sequenced for a study of T cells in Graves' hyperthyroidism and ophthalmopathy. TCR beta CDR3 region amplification was performed from RNA transcripts. The HTBI primer set was used in a first-round RT-PCR of the TCR CDR3. TCRdb redid the calling of the multiplex PCR reads with MiXCR, one entry per CDR3 protein. Of roughly 160,000 distinct CDR3 sequences detected, roughly 10% appear once; the ten largest clones hold roughly 23%. Comment on this clonotype: What it recognizes is unknown. Sequence at one end of the junction differs from germline and may be a read error.

Study results and limitations: Most clonotypes that expanded in the thyroid above 0.001 also showed up in blood. Ophthalmopathy and stable hyperthyroidism were told apart by a 13 V-J model.

CDR3 length equals 11 residues. Germline V gives CDR1 SGHTA, CDR2 FQGNSA. Uncontrolled infection, other autoimmune disease, pregnancy or lactation disqualified patients from enrolment. The receptor was derived from a woman aged 18-29 years with Graves' hyperthyroidism that later progressed to Graves' ophthalmopathy. Sequencing was carried out using blood. The chain couples TRBV7-2 to TRBJ2-6; 11 bases are a match to TRBD2. The CDR3 protein is CASSIGGLAGF. As DNA, the CDR3 is TGTGCCAGCAGCATTGGCGGACTAGCGGGTTTC.